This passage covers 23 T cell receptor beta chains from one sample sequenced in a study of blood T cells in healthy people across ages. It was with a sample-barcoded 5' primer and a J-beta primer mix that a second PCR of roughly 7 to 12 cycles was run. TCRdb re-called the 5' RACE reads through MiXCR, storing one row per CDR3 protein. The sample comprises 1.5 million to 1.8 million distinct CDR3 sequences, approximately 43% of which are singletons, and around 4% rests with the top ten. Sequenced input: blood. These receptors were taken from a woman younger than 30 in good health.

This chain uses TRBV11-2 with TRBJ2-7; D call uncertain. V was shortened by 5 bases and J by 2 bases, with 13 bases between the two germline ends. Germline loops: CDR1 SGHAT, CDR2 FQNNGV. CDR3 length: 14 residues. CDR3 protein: CASSRPVKTYEQYF. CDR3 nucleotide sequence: TGTGCCAGCAGCCGTCCCGTAAAAACCTACGAGCAGTACTTC.

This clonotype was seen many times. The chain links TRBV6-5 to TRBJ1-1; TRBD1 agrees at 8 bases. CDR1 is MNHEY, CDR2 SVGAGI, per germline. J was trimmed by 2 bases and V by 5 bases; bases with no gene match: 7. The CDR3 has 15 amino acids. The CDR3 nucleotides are TGTGCCAGCAGTCCCACCGGGACAGGTAACACTGAAGCTTTCTTT. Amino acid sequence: CASSPTGTGNTEAFF.

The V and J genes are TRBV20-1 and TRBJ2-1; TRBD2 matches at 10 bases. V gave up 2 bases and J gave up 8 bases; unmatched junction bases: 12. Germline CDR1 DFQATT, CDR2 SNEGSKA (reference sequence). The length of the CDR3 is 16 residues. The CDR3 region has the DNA TGCAGTGCTAGATCTCCAGCGGGGGGGTTTCTTTATGAGCAGTTCTTC. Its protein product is CSARSPAGGFLYEQFF.

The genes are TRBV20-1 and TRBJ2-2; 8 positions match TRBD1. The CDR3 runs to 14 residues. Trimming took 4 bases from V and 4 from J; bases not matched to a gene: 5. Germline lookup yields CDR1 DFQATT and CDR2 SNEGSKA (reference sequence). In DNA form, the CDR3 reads TGCAGTGCTATGTCAGGGGGCTTCACCGGGGAGCTGTTTTTT. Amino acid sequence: CSAMSGGFTGELFF.

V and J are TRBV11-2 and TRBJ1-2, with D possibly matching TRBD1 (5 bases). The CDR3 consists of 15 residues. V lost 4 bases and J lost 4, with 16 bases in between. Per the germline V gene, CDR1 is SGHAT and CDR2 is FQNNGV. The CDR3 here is CASSSSTTVLYGYTF. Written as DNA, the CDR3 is TGTGCCAGCAGCTCGTCGACGACAGTCCTCTATGGCTACACCTTC.

The chain's CDR3 is CASSRDNYNSPLHF. CDR3 sequence (DNA): TGCGCCAGCAGCCGGGACAACTATAATTCACCCCTCCACTTT. The rearrangement uses TRBV10-2 and TRBJ1-6, with D tentatively TRBD1 (6 bases). Germline V gene data show CDR1 as WSHSY and CDR2 as SAAADI. There are 14 residues in the CDR3. With 6 bases removed from V and 3 bases from J, the gap between germline ends came to 9 bases.

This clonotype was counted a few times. This chain's CDR3 is CASSPFDSYNEQFF. The CDR3, as DNA: TGTGCCAGCAGCCCATTTGACAGCTACAATGAGCAGTTCTTC. The chain employs TRBV12-3 or TRBV12-4 and TRBJ2-1; D perhaps matches TRBD1 (5 bases). The CDR3 length is 14 residues. V was pared by 6 bases and J by 3 bases, with 12 bases between.

The CDR3 loop reads CSLNRGTGEKLFF. The CDR3 DNA sequence: TGTTCCTTAAACAGGGGTACGGGGGAAAAACTGTTTTTT. V usage is TRBV30 and J usage is TRBJ1-4, with 7 bases lining up with TRBD1. Germline assignment: CDR1 GTSNPN and CDR2 SVGIG (reference sequence). This CDR3 comprises 13 residues.

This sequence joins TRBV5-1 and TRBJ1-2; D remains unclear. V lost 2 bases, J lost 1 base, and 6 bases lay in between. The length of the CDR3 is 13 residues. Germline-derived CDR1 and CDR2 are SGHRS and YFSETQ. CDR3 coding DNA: TGCGCCAGCAGCTTTCAGATTAACTATGGCTACACCTTC. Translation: CASSFQINYGYTF.

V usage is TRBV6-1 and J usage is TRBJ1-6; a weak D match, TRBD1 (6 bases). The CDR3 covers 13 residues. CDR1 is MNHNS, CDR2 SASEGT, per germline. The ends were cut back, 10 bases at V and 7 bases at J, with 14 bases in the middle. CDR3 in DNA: TGTGCCATCCAGGGGCAGTTGAATTCACCCCTCCACTTT. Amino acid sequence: CAIQGQLNSPLHF.

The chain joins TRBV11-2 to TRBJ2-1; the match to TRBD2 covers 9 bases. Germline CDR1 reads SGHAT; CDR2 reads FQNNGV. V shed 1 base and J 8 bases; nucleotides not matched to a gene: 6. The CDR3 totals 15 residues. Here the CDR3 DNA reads TGTGCCAGCAGCTTAGTAGCGGGGGATTTCCATGAGCAGTTCTTC. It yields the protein CASSLVAGDFHEQFF. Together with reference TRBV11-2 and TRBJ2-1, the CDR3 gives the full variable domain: EAGVAQSPRYKIIEKRQSVAFWCNPISGHATLYWYQQILGQGPKLLIQFQNNGVVDDSQLPKDRFSAERLKGVDSTLKIQPAKLEDSAVYLCASSLVAGDFHEQFFGPGTRLTVL.

The DNA for the CDR3 is TGCAGTCCCTACGGCGCAGATACGCAGTATTTT. It codes for CSPYGADTQYF. The chain links TRBV20-1 to TRBJ2-3; D uncertain. CDR1 and CDR2 from the germline V gene are DFQATT and SNEGSKA (reference sequence). Trimming took 8 bases from V and 4 from J, leaving 10 bases between them. The CDR3 has 11 amino acids.

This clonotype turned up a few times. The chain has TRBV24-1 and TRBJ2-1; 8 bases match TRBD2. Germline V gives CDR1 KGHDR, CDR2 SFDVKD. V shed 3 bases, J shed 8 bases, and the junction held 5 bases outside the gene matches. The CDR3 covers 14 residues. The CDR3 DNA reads TGTGCCACCAGTGATCCGGGGGGGCGAGATGAGCAGTTCTTC. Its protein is CATSDPGGRDEQFF.

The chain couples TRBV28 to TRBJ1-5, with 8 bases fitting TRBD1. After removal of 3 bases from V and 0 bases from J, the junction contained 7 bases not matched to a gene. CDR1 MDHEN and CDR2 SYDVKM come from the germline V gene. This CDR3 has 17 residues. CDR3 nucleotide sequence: TGTGCCAGCAGTTTCCTCGGGACAGGCTATAGCAATCAGCCCCAGCATTTT. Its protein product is CASSFLGTGYSNQPQHF. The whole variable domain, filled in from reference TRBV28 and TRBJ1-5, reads DVKVTQSSRYLVKRTGEKVFLECVQDMDHENMFWYRQDPGLGLRLIYFSYDVKMKEKGDIPEGYSVSREKKERFSLILESASTNQTSMYLCASSFLGTGYSNQPQHFGDGTRLSIL.

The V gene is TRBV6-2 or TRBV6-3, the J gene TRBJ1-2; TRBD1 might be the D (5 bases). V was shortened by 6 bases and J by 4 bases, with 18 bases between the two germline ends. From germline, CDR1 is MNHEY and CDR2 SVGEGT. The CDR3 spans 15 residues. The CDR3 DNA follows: TGTGCCAGCAGCTTTTCTGGAGGGGCCGGCTATGGCTACACCTTC. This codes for CASSFSGGAGYGYTF.

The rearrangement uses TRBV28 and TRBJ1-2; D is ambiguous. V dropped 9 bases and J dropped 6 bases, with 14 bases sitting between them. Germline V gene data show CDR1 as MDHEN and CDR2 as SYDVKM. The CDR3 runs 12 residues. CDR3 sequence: CASLYKVHGYTF. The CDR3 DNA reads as TGTGCCAGTTTATACAAGGTCCATGGCTACACCTTC.

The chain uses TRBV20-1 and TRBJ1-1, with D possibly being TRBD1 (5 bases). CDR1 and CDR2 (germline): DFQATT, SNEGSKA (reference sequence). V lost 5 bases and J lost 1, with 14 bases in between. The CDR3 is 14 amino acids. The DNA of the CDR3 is TGCAGTGCTCTCCGGACAAGACGGAACACTGAAGCTTTCTTT. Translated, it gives CSALRTRRNTEAFF.

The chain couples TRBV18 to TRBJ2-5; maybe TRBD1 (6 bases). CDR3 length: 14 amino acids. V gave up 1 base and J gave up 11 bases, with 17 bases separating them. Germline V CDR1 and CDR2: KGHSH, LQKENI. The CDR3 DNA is TGTGCCAGCTCACCACAACTTGGGGACAATGAGCAGTACTTC. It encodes CASSPQLGDNEQYF.

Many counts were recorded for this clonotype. DNA of the CDR3: TGTGCCACCAGCAGGGACAGGGGGCAAGAGACCCAGTACTTC. Translating gives CATSRDRGQETQYF. The chain is built from TRBV15 and TRBJ2-5; TRBD1 matches at 10 bases. Germline trimming cut 3 bases from V and 2 bases from J; bases unmatched to any gene: 0. Per the germline V gene, CDR1 is LNHNV and CDR2 is YYDKDF (reference sequence). The CDR3 extends over 14 amino acids.

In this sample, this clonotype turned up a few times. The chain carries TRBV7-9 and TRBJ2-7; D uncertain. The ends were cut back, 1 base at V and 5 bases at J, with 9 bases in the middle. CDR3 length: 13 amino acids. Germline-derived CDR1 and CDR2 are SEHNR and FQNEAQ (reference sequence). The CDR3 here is CASSLGAGHEQYF. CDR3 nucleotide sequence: TGTGCCAGCAGCTTAGGCGCTGGCCACGAGCAGTACTTC. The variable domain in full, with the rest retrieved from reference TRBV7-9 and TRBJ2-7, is DTGVSQNPRHKITKRGQNVTFRCDPISEHNRLYWYRQTLGQGPEFLTYFQNEAQLEKSRLLSDRFSAERPKGSFSTLEIQRTEQGDSAMYLCASSLGAGHEQYFGPGTRLTVT.

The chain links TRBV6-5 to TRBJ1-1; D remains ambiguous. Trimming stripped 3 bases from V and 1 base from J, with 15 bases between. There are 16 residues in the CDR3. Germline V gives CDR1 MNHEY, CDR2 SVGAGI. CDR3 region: CASSYVLSRGNTEAFF. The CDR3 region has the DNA TGTGCCAGCAGTTATGTGCTTTCCCGGGGGAACACTGAAGCTTTCTTT.

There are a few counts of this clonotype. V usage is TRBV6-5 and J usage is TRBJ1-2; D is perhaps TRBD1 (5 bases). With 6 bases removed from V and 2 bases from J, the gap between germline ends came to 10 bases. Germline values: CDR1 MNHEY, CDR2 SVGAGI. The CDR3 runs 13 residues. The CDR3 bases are TGTGCCAGCAGCCAGACAGAGAACTATGGCTACACCTTC. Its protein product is CASSQTENYGYTF.

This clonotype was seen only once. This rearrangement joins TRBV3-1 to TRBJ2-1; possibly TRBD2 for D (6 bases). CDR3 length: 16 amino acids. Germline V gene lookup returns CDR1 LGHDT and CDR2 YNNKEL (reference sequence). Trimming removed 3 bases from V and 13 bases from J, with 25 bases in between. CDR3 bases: TGTGCCAGCAGCCACCCGGAGGGCTATTGGGAAGAGACCCAGTTCTTC. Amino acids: CASSHPEGYWEETQFF.